Each of the 5 T cell receptor beta chains below was sequenced from the same sample in a study of technical replicates of blood from a few donors. Some clones are missing from TCRdb's copy, which holds only in-frame ones; the method was immunoSEQ multiplex PCR. There are 87,000 or so clones in the sample; roughly 94% occur only once, and 0.27% lies in the top ten. The specimen sequenced was T cells isolated from PBMCs. The receptor source for this set is a human donor in good health.

J is TRBJ1-2 and V is TRBV27; 11 nucleotides align to TRBD1. This CDR3 spans 17 amino acids. CDR1 and CDR2 (germline): MNHEY, SMNVEV (reference sequence). The V gene end was trimmed by 6 bases and the J gene end by 0 bases; junction bases not matched to a gene: 9. CDR3 in amino acids: CASRSFGTGGPNYGYTF. CDR3 DNA: TGTGCCAGCAGATCTTTCGGGACAGGGGGTCCTAACTATGGCTACACCTTC.

The chain has TRBV5-5 and TRBJ2-7; maybe TRBD2 (5 bases). V was cut by 5 bases and J by 0 bases, with 12 bases left in between. The CDR3 is 14 amino acids. Per the germline V gene, CDR1 is SGHKS and CDR2 is YYEKEE (reference sequence). CDR3 bases: TGTGCCAGCAGGAACGGCGGGCGCTCCTACGAGCAGTACTTC. It yields the protein CASRNGGRSYEQYF.

The gene calls are TRBV4-1 and TRBJ2-7, with 8 bases aligning to TRBD2. After removal of 1 base from V and 7 bases from J, the junction contained 9 bases not matched to a gene. CDR3 length: 15 residues. CDR1 is MGHRA, CDR2 YSYEKL, per germline. The CDR3 protein is CASSQVREGRREQYF. In DNA, the CDR3 is TGCGCCAGCAGCCAAGTTCGGGAGGGGAGGAGAGAGCAGTACTTC.

CDR3 DNA sequence: TGTGCCAGCAGTCACGGGACAGGCGGCTACACCTTC. This gives the protein CASSHGTGGYTF. The chain is built from TRBV28 and TRBJ1-2, with 8 bases lining up with TRBD1. The CDR3 sequence is 12 residues long. Germline values: CDR1 MDHEN, CDR2 SYDVKM. V trimming: 5 bases; J trimming: 8 bases; junction bases outside the gene matches: 4.

This rearrangement joins TRBV14 to TRBJ2-5; 7 bases are a match to TRBD1. The V segment lost 2 bases and the J segment 2 bases; nucleotides outside the gene matches: 5. Germline V gene sequence: CDR1 SGHDN, CDR2 FVKESK. The length of the CDR3 is 15 residues. The CDR3 nucleotides are TGTGCCAGCAGCCAAATCGGGACAGCACAAGAGACCCAGTACTTC. It encodes CASSQIGTAQETQYF. Full variable domain (outside the CDR3, taken from reference TRBV14 and TRBJ2-5): EAGVTQFPSHSVIEKGQTVTLRCDPISGHDNLYWYRRVMGKEIKFLLHFVKESKQDESGMPNNRFLAERTGGTYSTLKVQPAELEDSGVYFCASSQIGTAQETQYFGPGTRLLVL.